A selection of T cell receptor beta chains follows, all from one sample in a study of cytomegalovirus exposure and HLA in healthy donors. Sequencing was performed with immunoSEQ multiplex PCR; in TCRdb, only in-frame clones are kept and a portion is missing. The sample holds 150,000 to 200,000 clones, roughly 82% seen once. Sequencing was performed on PBMCs. These receptors were collected from a woman under 40 in good health and CMV-seronegative. CDR3s include the opening cysteine and the closing phenylalanine or tryptophan.

V	CDR3
TRBV30	CAWSGWPRGGYPF
TRBV15	CATSRASNGYEQYF
TRBV19	CASSILYNEQFF
TRBV4-1	CASSQTGTGAEQYF
TRBV13	CASSLGGSNQPQHF
TRBV27	CASRDSGTGGFEQYF
TRBV12-5	CASGLVHEAFF
TRBV4-2	CASSQTQRSGNTIYF
TRBV7-9	CASSFPRTGINGYTF
TRBV15	CATSTTQQETQYF
TRBV9	CASSDARDSTNEKLFF
TRBV5-8	CASSLTESGNTIYF
TRBV14	CASSHDRGRGYTF
TRBV4-1	CASSSYRGRLLNTEAFF
TRBV27	CATLPGTSVYNEQFF